This is a list of T cell receptor beta chains from one sample in a study of blood T cell repertoires in COVID-19. Libraries were prepared by immunoSEQ multiplex PCR; TCRdb keeps only in-frame clonotypes and omits some of them. The table has a few hundred thousand clones, 91% seen once; the top ten hold more than 1%. Sequencing input: PBMCs or T cells enriched from blood (not recorded which). These TCRs come from a human donor in a cohort exposed to, infected with or recovered from COVID-19 (not recorded which). The donor label of this sample is uncertain. Both conserved end residues are trimmed from each CDR3. A D gene is named only where the DNA matches it firmly.

d_call,v_call,cdr3_aa
NA,TRBV6-5,ASSYSRGTEAF
TRBD1,TRBV2,ASSRQGAGNQPQH
NA,TRBV30,AWGEDQPQH
NA,TRBV13,ASSYMGGSYT
NA,TRBV29-1,SVRKGLQETQY
TRBD1,TRBV24-1,ATSPSPGRGPAYEQY
NA,TRBV29-1,SVGGTVNYGYT
NA,TRBV5-1,ASSLPGPNYGYT
NA,TRBV30,AWNPYSYNEQF
TRBD1,TRBV3-1/TRBV3-2,ASSPRDRTYEQY
NA,TRBV7-3,ASSPTEVENTGELF
TRBD1,TRBV2,ASSEQGARQPQH
NA,TRBV7-9,ASSFGEDGYGYT
NA,TRBV5-3,ARNLRGIKNIQY
NA,TRBV27,ASSFGGGHQPQH
NA,TRBV7-9,ASRGGETQY
TRBD2,TRBV6-2/TRBV6-3,ASSYQSGTGRETQY
TRBD2,TRBV3-1/TRBV3-2,ASSPSSGPSTDTQY
NA,TRBV12-3/TRBV12-4,ASSGASRRPQH
NA,TRBV4-1,ASSRQGFEAF
NA,TRBV7-2,ASSLGPGNSPLH
TRBD1,TRBV2,ASKSDRVATNEKLF